This TCR beta chain emerged from a study of cytotoxic CD8 clonotypes in ibrutinib-treated CLL. General study findings and limits: Private clonotypes, not public ones, expanded at ibrutinib response. Higher circulating CD8+ T-cell counts strongly accompanied higher baseline clonality, above age-matched healthy donors.

The V gene lost 7 bases and the J gene lost 1 base, with 16 bases spanning the gap. Per the germline V gene, CDR1 is MDHEN and CDR2 is SYDVKM. CDR3 length: 15 residues. Note on this clone: The antigen is undetermined.

TCRdb keeps only in-frame clones here, not all; method: immunoSEQ multiplex PCR. The sample yields roughly 52,000 clones, more than 45% seen once. The V call is TRBV28, the J call TRBJ1-1; a weak D match, TRBD1 (6 bases). Sample: PBMCs, taken after 12 months of ibrutinib treatment. The receptor's source is a human donor with chronic lymphocytic leukemia. The CDR3 reads CASTQRTAPNTEAFF. CDR3 bases: TGTGCCAGCACCCAAAGGACAGCTCCGAACACTGAAGCTTTCTTT.